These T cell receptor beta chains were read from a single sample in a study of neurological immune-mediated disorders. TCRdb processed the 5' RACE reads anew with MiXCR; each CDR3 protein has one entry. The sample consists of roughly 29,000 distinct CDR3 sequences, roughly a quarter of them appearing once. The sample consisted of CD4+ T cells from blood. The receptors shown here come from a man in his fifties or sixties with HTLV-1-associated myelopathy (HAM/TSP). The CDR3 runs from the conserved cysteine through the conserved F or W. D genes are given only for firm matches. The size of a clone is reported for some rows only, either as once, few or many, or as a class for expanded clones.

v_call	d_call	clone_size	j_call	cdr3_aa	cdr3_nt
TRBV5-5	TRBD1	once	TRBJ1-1	CASSATGTVGGRAFF	TGTGCCAGCAGCGCGACCGGGACAGTCGGGGGTAGGGCTTTCTTT
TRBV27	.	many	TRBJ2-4	CASSLSSGVNIQYF	TGTGCCAGCAGTTTATCGTCAGGAGTAAACATTCAGTACTTC
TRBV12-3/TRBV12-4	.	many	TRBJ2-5	CASNGFHQETQYF	TGTGCCAGCAATGGATTCCACCAAGAGACCCAGTACTTC
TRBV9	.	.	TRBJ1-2	CASSGSRDIDYGYTF	TGTGCCAGCAGCGGCAGCCGGGACATCGACTATGGCTACACCTTC
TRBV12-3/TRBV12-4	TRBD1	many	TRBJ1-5	CASSSQGAFSNQPQHF	TGTGCCAGCAGTTCCCAGGGGGCGTTTAGCAATCAGCCCCAGCATTTT
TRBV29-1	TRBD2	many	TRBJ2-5	CSVVGGTSGGGFQETQYF	TGCAGCGTTGTGGGGGGGACTAGCGGAGGGGGGTTCCAAGAGACCCAGTACTTC
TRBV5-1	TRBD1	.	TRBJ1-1	CASSPRTGDEAFF	TGCGCCAGCAGCCCGAGGACAGGGGACGAAGCTTTCTTT
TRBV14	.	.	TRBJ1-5	CASSPGGGQPQHF	TGTGCCAGCAGTCCCGGGGGCGGTCAGCCCCAGCATTTT
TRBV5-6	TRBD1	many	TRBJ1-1	CASSLGFYRTGNTEAFF	TGTGCCAGCAGCTTGGGATTTTACAGGACAGGGAACACTGAAGCTTTCTTT
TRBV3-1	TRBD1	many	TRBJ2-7	CASSQNRGSYEQYF	TGTGCCAGCAGCCAAAACAGGGGCTCCTACGAGCAGTACTTC
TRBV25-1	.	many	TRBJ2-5	CASSLTGPSAETQYF	TGTGCCAGCAGTCTCACCGGACCTTCCGCGGAGACCCAGTACTTC
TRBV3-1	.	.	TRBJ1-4	CASSQEHFAAKLFF	TGTGCCAGCAGCCAAGAACACTTCGCGGCCAAACTGTTTTTT
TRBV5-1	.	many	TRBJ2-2	CASSFTGSRNTGELFF	TGCGCCAGCAGCTTCACCGGGAGTCGGAACACCGGGGAGCTGTTTTTT
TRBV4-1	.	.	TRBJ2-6	CASSHLKPGANVLTF	TGCGCCAGCAGCCACCTTAAACCTGGGGCCAACGTCCTGACTTTC
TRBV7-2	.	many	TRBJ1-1	CASSSRGGNTEAFF	TGTGCCAGCAGCTCTAGGGGGGGGAACACTGAAGCTTTCTTT
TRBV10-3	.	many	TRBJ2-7	CAIRAGSSYEQYF	TGTGCCATCAGGGCAGGGAGCTCCTACGAGCAGTACTTC
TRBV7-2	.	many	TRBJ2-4	CASSPQGSRLAKNIQYF	TGTGCCAGCAGCCCCCAAGGGTCACGGCTAGCCAAAAACATTCAGTACTTC
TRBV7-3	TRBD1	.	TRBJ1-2	CASSLLGQGWYGYTF	TGTGCCAGCAGCCTCCTGGGACAGGGGTGGTATGGCTACACCTTC
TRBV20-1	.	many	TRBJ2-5	CSAPRAGSAETQYF	TGCAGTGCCCCGAGGGCGGGATCGGCAGAGACCCAGTACTTC
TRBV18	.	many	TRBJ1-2	CASSPAGLGDTF	TGTGCCAGCTCACCAGCCGGTTTAGGGGACACCTTC
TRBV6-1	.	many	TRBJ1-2	CASSEHGSGGYTF	TGTGCCAGCAGTGAGCATGGGTCCGGGGGCTACACCTTC
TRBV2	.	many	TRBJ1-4	CASSASGTGNEKLFF	TGTGCCAGCAGTGCCTCCGGGACGGGTAATGAAAAACTGTTTTTT
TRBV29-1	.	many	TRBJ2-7	CSAPPTKGNVQVSYEQYF	TGCAGCGCCCCCCCCACTAAAGGCAACGTGCAGGTATCCTACGAGCAGTACTTC
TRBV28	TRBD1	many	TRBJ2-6	CASSLPQGQGASGANVLTF	TGTGCCAGCAGTTTACCCCAGGGACAGGGAGCATCTGGGGCCAACGTCCTGACTTTC
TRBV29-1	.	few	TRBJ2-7	CSVDVSSYEQYF	TGCAGCGTTGACGTGAGCTCCTACGAGCAGTACTTC
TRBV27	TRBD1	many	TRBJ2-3	CASSPAGGTDTQYF	TGTGCCAGCAGTCCGGCAGGGGGAACGGATACGCAGTATTTT
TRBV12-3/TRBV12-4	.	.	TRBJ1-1	CASSLSAGKRTEAFF	TGTGCCAGCAGTTTATCGGCAGGGAAGCGCACTGAAGCTTTCTTT
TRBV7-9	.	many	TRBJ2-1	CASSLIFHEQFF	TGTGCCAGCAGCTTGATATTCCATGAGCAGTTCTTC
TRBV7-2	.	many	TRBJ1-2	CASSPRPGYHYGYTF	TGTGCCAGCAGCCCCCGTCCGGGGTATCACTATGGCTACACCTTC
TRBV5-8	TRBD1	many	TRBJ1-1	CASSGYRGRYTEAFF	TGTGCCAGCAGCGGCTACAGGGGTAGGTACACTGAAGCTTTCTTT
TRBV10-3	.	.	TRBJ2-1	CAISEKGGSNEQFF	TGTGCCATCAGTGAGAAGGGGGGGAGCAATGAGCAGTTCTTC
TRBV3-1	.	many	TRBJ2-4	CASSQTRGVLKNIQYF	TGTGCCAGCAGCCAAACGCGAGGGGTCCTTAAAAACATTCAGTACTTC
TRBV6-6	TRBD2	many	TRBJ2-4	CASSSGLAGGNIQYF	TGTGCCAGCAGTTCGGGACTAGCGGGGGGGAACATTCAGTACTTC
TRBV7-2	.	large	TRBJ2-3	CASSLASRTDTQYF	TGTGCCAGCAGCTTAGCCTCTAGAACAGATACGCAGTATTTT
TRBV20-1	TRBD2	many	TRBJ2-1	CSAIAGAPSSYNEQFF	TGCAGTGCGATAGCGGGGGCCCCGAGCTCCTACAATGAGCAGTTCTTC
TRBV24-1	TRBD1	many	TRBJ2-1	CATSDLQTGVNEQFF	TGTGCCACCAGTGACCTTCAGACAGGGGTGAATGAGCAGTTCTTC
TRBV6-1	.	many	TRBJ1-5	CASSENVLNQPQHF	TGTGCCAGCAGTGAAAACGTCTTGAATCAGCCCCAGCATTTT